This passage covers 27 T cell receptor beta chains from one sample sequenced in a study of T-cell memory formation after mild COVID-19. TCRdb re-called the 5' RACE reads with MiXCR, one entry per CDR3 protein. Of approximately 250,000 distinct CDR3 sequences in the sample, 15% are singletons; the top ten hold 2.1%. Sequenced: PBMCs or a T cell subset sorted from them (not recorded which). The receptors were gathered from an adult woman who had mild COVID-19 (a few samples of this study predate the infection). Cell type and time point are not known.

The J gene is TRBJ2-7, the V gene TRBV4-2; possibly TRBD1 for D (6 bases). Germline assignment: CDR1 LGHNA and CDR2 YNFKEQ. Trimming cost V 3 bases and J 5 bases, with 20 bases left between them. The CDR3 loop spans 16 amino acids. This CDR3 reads CASSQGLWTDANEQYF. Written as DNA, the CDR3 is TGTGCCAGCAGCCAGGGCCTTTGGACAGACGCCAACGAGCAGTACTTC.

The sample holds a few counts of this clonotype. Here the CDR3 reads CASSAYPGAAEAFF. The CDR3 DNA reads TGTGCCAGCAGCGCTTACCCTGGGGCGGCTGAAGCTTTCTTT. The chain couples TRBV14 to TRBJ1-1; a weak D match, TRBD1 (5 bases). The CDR3 has 14 amino acids. V lost 5 bases and J 6 bases, leaving 16 bases between the germline ends. The germline gives CDR1 SGHDN, CDR2 FVKESK.

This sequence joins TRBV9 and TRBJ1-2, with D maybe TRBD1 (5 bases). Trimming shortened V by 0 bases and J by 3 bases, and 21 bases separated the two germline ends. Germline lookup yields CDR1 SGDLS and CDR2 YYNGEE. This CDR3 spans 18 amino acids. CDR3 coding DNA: TGTGCCAGCAGCGTAGGAGGGACCCGGGAAGTATTGTACTATGGCTACACCTTC. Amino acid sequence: CASSVGGTREVLYYGYTF. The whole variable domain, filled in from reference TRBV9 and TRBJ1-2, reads DSGVTQTPKHLITATGQRVTLRCSPRSGDLSVYWYQQSLDQGLQFLIQYYNGEERAKGNILERFSAQQFPDLHSELNLSSLELGDSALYFCASSVGGTREVLYYGYTFGSGTRLTVV.

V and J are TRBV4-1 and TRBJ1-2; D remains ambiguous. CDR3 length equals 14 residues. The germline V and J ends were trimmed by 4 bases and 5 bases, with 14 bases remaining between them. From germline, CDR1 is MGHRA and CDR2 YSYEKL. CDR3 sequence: CASSPPQESYGYTF. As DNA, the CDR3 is TGCGCCAGCAGCCCGCCGCAGGAGAGTTATGGCTACACCTTC.

This CDR3 reads CASSYAPRQGGEKLFF. CDR3 nucleotide sequence: TGTGCCAGCAGCTATGCACCCCGGCAGGGAGGAGAAAAACTGTTTTTT. This rearrangement joins TRBV7-2 to TRBJ1-4, with D maybe TRBD1 (5 bases). V shed 4 bases and J shed 8 bases, with 20 bases lying between them. Germline V gene data show CDR1 as SGHTA and CDR2 as FQGNSA. This CDR3 contains 16 residues.

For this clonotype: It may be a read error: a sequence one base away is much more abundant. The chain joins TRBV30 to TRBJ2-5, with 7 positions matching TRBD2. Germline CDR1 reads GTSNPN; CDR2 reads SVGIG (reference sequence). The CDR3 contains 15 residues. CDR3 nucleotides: TGTGACTGGAGTGCGCGGGGGTGGTACCAAGAGACCCAGTACTTC. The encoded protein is CDWSARGWYQETQYF.

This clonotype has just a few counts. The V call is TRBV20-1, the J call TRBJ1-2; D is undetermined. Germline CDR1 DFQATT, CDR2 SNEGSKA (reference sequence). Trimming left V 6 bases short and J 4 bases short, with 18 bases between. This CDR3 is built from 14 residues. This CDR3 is CSARPEDGVYGYTF. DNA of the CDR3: TGCAGTGCAAGACCGGAGGATGGGGTCTATGGCTACACCTTC.

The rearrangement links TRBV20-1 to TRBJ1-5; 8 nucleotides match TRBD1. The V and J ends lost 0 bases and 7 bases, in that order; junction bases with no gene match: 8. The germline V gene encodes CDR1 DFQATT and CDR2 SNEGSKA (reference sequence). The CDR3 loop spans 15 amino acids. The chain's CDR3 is CSARDLTGANQPQHF. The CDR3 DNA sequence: TGCAGTGCTAGAGATCTGACAGGGGCGAACCAGCCCCAGCATTTT.

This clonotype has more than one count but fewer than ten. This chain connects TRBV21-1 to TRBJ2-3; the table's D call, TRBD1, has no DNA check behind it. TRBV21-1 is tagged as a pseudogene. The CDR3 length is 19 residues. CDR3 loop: CASSIGTDHPTKKTDTQYF. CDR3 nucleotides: TGTGCCAGCAGCATCGGGACAGACCACCCAACGAAAAAAACAGATACGCAGTATTTT.

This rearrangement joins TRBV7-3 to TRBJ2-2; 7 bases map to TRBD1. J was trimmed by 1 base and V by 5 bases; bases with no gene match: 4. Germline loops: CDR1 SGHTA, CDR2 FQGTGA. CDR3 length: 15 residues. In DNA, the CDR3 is TGTGCCAGCAGCACCCGACAGGGGAACACCGGGGAGCTGTTTTTT. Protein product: CASSTRQGNTGELFF.

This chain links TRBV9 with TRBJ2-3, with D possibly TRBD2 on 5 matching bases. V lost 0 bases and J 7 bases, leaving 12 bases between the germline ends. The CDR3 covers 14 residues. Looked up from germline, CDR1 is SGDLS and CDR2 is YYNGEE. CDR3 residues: CASSVASRLNTQYF. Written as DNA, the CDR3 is TGTGCCAGCAGCGTAGCTAGCCGTTTGAATACGCAGTATTTT.

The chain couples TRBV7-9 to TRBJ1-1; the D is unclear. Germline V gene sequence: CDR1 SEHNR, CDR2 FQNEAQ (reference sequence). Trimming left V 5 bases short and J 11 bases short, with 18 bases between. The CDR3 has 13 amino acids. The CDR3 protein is CASSTGRNAQAFF. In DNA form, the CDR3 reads TGTGCCAGCAGCACCGGGCGGAATGCCCAGGCTTTCTTT.

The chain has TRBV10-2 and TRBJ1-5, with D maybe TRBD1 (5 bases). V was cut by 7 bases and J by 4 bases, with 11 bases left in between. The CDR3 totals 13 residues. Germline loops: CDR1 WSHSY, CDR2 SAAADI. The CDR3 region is CASTFDRNQPQHF. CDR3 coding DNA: TGCGCCAGCACCTTCGACAGAAATCAGCCCCAGCATTTT.

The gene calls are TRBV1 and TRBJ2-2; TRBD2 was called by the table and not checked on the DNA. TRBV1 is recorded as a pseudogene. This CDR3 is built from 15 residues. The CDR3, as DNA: TGCACCAGCCCCGGACTAGTTTGTCGTCCCGGGGAGCTGTTTTTT. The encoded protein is CTSPGLVCRPGELFF.

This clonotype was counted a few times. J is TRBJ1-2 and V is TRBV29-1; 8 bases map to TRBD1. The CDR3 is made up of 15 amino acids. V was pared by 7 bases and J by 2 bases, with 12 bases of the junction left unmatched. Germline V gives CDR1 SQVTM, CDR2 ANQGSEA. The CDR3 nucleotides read TGCAGCGCCGAAGGCCGACAGGGGTTAAACTATGGCTACACCTTC. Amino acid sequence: CSAEGRQGLNYGYTF.

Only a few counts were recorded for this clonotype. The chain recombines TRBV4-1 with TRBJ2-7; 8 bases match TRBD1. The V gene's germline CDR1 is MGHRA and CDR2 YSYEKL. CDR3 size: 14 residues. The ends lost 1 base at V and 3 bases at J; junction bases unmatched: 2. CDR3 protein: CASSQGTGYYEQYF. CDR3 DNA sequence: TGCGCCAGCAGCCAAGGGACAGGGTACTACGAGCAGTACTTC.

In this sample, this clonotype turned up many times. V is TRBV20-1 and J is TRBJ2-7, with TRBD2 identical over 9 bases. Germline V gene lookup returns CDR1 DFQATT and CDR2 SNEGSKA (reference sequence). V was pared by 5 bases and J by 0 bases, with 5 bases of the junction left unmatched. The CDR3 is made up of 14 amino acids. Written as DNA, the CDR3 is TGCAGTGCTGAACTAGCGGGTCGCTCCTACGAGCAGTACTTC. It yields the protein CSAELAGRSYEQYF.

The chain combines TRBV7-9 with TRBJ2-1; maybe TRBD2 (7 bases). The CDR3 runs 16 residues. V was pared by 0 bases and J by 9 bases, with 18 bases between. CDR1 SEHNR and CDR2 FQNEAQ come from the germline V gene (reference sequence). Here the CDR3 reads CASSLASGRGGGEQFF. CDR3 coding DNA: TGTGCCAGCAGCTTAGCGTCCGGCAGGGGAGGGGGTGAGCAGTTCTTC.

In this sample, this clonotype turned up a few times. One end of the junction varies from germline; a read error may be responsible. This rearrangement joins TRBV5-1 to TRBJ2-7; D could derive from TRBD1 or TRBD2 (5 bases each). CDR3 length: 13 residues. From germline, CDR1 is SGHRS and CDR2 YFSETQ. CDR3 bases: TGCGCCAGCAGCGTGGGACCCGCCTATGAGCAGTACTTC. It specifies CASSVGPAYEQYF.

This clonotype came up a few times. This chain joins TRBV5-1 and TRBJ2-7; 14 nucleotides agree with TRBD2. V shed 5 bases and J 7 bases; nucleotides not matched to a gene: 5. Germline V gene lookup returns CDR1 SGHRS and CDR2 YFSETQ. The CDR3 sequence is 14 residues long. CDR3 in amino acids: CASRGLAGVGEQYF. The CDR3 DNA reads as TGCGCCAGCAGGGGACTAGCGGGAGTAGGTGAGCAGTACTTC.

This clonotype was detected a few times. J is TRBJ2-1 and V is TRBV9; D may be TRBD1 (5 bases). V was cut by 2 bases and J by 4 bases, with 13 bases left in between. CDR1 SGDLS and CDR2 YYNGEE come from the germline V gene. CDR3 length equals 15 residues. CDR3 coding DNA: TGTGCCAGCAGCGTCCAGGGTTTAGCTTACAATGAGCAGTTCTTC. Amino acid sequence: CASSVQGLAYNEQFF.

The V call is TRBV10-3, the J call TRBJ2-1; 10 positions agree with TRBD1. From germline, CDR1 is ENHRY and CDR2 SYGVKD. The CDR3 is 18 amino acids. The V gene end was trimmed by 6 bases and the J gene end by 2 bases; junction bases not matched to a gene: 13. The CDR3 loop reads CAIRDVGQGVLAYNEQFF. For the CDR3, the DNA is TGTGCCATCAGGGACGTCGGACAGGGGGTGCTGGCCTACAATGAGCAGTTCTTC.

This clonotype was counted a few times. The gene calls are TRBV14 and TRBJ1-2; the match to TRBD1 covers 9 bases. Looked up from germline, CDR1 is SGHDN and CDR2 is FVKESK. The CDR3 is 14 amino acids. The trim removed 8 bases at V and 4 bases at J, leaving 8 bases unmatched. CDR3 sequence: CASGNRGPGYGYTF. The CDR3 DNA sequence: TGTGCCAGCGGAAACAGGGGGCCGGGCTATGGCTACACCTTC.

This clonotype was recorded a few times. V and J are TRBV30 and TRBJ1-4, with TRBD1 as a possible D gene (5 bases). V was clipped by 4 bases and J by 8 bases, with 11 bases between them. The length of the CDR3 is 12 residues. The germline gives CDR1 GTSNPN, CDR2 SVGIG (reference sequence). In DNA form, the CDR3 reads TGTGCCTGGAATGCGCAGGGCGAAAAACTGTTTTTT. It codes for CAWNAQGEKLFF.

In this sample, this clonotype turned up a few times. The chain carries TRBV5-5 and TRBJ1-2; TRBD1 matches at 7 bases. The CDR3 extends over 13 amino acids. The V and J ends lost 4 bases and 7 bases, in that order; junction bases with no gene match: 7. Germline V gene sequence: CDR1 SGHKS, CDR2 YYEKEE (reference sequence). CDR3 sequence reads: CASSLDRLIGYTF. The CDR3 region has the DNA TGTGCCAGCAGCCTGGACAGGCTCATTGGCTACACCTTC.

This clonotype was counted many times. CDR3 protein: CASQRAQETQYF. Here the CDR3 DNA reads TGTGCCAGTCAAAGGGCTCAAGAGACCCAGTACTTC. The chain joins TRBV7-9 to TRBJ2-5; unclear D gene. The CDR3 loop spans 12 amino acids. V gave up 9 bases and J gave up 2 bases, with 10 bases separating them. Germline CDR1 SEHNR, CDR2 FQNEAQ (reference sequence).

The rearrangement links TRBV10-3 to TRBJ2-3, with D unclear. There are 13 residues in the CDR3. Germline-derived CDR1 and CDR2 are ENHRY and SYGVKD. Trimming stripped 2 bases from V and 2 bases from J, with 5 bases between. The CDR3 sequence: CAISEGITDTQYF. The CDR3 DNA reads TGTGCCATCAGTGAGGGGATCACAGATACGCAGTATTTT.